Below are 4 T cell receptor beta chains sequenced from a single sample in a study of blood T cell repertoires in COVID-19. The data were produced by immunoSEQ multiplex PCR, yet TCRdb's version contains in-frame clones alone and is incomplete. The repertoire holds 240,000 or so clones, with around 90% as singletons. Sequenced sample: peripheral blood. The origin of the receptors is a man aged 55 to 70 who had recovered from COVID-19.

This clone was seen just once. The gene calls are TRBV11-2 and TRBJ2-3; 8 bases are shared with TRBD2. J was trimmed by 0 bases and V by 5 bases; bases with no gene match: 10. CDR3 length equals 17 residues. The germline CDR1 and CDR2 sequences are SGHAT and FQNNGV. The CDR3 region is CASSPGASGSSTDTQYF. The CDR3, as DNA: TGTGCCAGCAGCCCGGGGGCTAGCGGGTCAAGCACAGATACGCAGTATTTT.

Of note for this clone: One base away lies a much larger clone, so this may be a sequencing read error. The chain links TRBV24-1 to TRBJ2-1; D not certain. V lost 3 bases, J lost 0 bases, and 8 bases lay in between. Germline CDR1 is KGHDR and CDR2 is SFDVKD. CDR3 length: 15 amino acids. The CDR3 loop is CATSDQTSSYNEQFF. The CDR3 bases are TGTGCCACCAGTGATCAGACAAGCTCCTACAATGAGCAGTTCTTC.

The chain has TRBV10-3 and TRBJ1-5; a possible D gene is TRBD1 (5 bases). The CDR3 consists of 13 residues. V lost 4 bases, J lost 4 bases, and 8 bases lay in between. In germline, CDR1 is ENHRY, CDR2 SYGVKD. CDR3: CAISGQLNQPQHF. The DNA for the CDR3 is TGTGCCATCAGTGGACAGTTAAATCAGCCCCAGCATTTT.

V and J are TRBV3-1 (or the pseudogene TRBV3-2) and TRBJ1-2, with D uncertain. Germline CDR1 is LGHDT and CDR2 is YNNKEL (reference sequence). This CDR3 region has 12 residues. V was clipped by 4 bases and J by 5 bases, with 8 bases between them. The CDR3 nucleotides are TGTGCCAGCAGCCGCCGGGGTTATGGCTACACCTTC. It yields the protein CASSRRGYGYTF.